This T cell receptor beta chain was observed in a study of CD8+ T cells in alopecia areata. Following RNA extraction, reverse transcription yielded cDNA that acted as the sequencing template. Produced via immunoSEQ multiplex PCR; TCRdb's table is partial and in-frame only. The table shows 140,000 to 150,000 clones, with approximately 50% occurring only once. V dropped 3 bases and J dropped 5 bases, with 8 bases sitting between them. The CDR3 covers 11 residues. Germline V gene data show CDR1 as GTSNPN and CDR2 as SVGIG (reference sequence). The TCR was taken from a human donor with alopecia areata. The sample was CD4+ T cells sorted from blood. The chain employs TRBV30 and TRBJ2-7; D remains ambiguous. The CDR3 DNA reads as TGTGCCTGGAGCCCCCTCCACGAGCAGTACTTC. Translating gives CAWSPLHEQYF. Drawing the rest from reference TRBV30 and TRBJ2-7, the complete variable domain is SQTIHQWPATLVQPVGSPLSLECTVEGTSNPNLYWYRQAAGRGLQLLFYSVGIGQISSEVPQNLSASRPQDRQFILSSKKLLLSDSGFYLCAWSPLHEQYFGPGTRLTVT.